The 4 T cell receptor beta chains reported below all come from one sample, sequenced in a study of blood T cell repertoires in COVID-19. Assay: immunoSEQ multiplex PCR; the TCRdb copy retains only in-frame clones and omits some. The table has 200,000 to 300,000 clones, around 87% seen once; the top ten hold over 4%. The sample was peripheral blood. These receptors came from a woman in her sixties with COVID-19, enrolled during active disease.

In its sample, this clone was seen once. This chain connects TRBV19 to TRBJ2-7; the match to TRBD2 covers 9 bases. Germline assignment: CDR1 LNHDA and CDR2 SQIVND (reference sequence). This CDR3 has 15 amino acids. The V gene end was trimmed by 5 bases and the J gene end by 2 bases; junction bases not matched to a gene: 7. Here the CDR3 DNA reads TGTGCCAGTAGTCGCACTAGCGGGCCGACCTACGAGCAGTACTTC. This gives the protein CASSRTSGPTYEQYF.

This chain uses TRBV11-2 with TRBJ2-1; 7 nucleotides match TRBD1. Unmatched junction bases numbered 8, after V lost 5 bases and J lost 10 bases. CDR1 SGHAT and CDR2 FQNNGV come from the germline V gene. The CDR3 runs 13 residues. In DNA, the CDR3 is TGTGCCAGCAGCCGGGACAGCCTCGAAGAGCAGTTCTTC. It codes for CASSRDSLEEQFF. Complete variable domain (other parts from reference TRBV11-2 and TRBJ2-1): EAGVAQSPRYKIIEKRQSVAFWCNPISGHATLYWYQQILGQGPKLLIQFQNNGVVDDSQLPKDRFSAERLKGVDSTLKIQPAKLEDSAVYLCASSRDSLEEQFFGPGTRLTVL.

V and J are TRBV7-2 and TRBJ2-3; TRBD1 might be the D (5 bases). CDR3 length: 15 amino acids. Germline-derived CDR1 and CDR2 are SGHTA and FQGNSA. With 1 base removed from V and 6 bases from J, the gap between germline ends came to 14 bases. DNA of the CDR3: TGTGCCAGCAGCTTAGAGGGGCTAGTCCTGGATACGCAGTATTTT. Translation: CASSLEGLVLDTQYF.

The rearrangement joins TRBV2 to TRBJ1-4; perhaps TRBD1 as D (6 bases). Germline loops: CDR1 SNHLY, CDR2 FYNNEI. The CDR3 runs to 14 residues. V was cut by 6 bases and J by 4 bases, with 12 bases left in between. CDR3 nucleotide sequence: TGTGCCAGCAGAGTCGACAGGAGTAATGAAAAACTGTTTTTT. It is translated as CASRVDRSNEKLFF.